These 12 T cell receptor beta chains came from one sample sequenced in a study of T cell responses to AZD1222 COVID-19 vaccine. Sequenced by immunoSEQ multiplex PCR; TCRdb stores in-frame clones only, minus some. The table has some 140,000 clones, roughly 91% seen once. The source was peripheral blood, collected 28 days after the second AZD1222 dose. The receptors derive from an adult who received the AZD1222 COVID-19 vaccine.

This clone was picked up one time. The chain recombines TRBV27 with TRBJ1-5; D ambiguous. The germline V and J ends were trimmed by 5 bases and 2 bases, with 7 bases remaining between them. The CDR3 consists of 13 residues. In germline, CDR1 is MNHEY, CDR2 SMNVEV (reference sequence). The chain's CDR3 is CASSIMGNQPQHF. The CDR3 nucleotides read TGTGCCAGCAGTATAATGGGCAATCAGCCCCAGCATTTT.

The V gene is TRBV18, the J gene TRBJ2-3; D gene uncertain. Between the trimmed V and J ends, which lost 0 bases and 7 bases, there was a span of 8 bases. Germline loops: CDR1 KGHSH, CDR2 LQKENI. The CDR3 length is 13 residues. The CDR3 nucleotides are TGTGCCAGCTCACCACCTTCGACATATACGCAGTATTTT. This codes for CASSPPSTYTQYF.

This clone is a singleton in its sample. The gene calls are TRBV29-1 and TRBJ1-2, with 8 bases identical to TRBD1. Germline CDR1 SQVTM, CDR2 ANQGSEA. V lost 8 bases and J lost 6; bases outside the gene matches: 11. The CDR3 runs to 13 residues. The CDR3 DNA reads as TGCAGCCTCGAGCAGGGGGCCGCTGATGGCTACACCTTC. Translating it yields CSLEQGAADGYTF.

The rearrangement links TRBV30 to TRBJ1-6; 10 bases fit TRBD1. CDR1 GTSNPN and CDR2 SVGIG come from the germline V gene (reference sequence). This CDR3 is 15 amino acids long. Trimming removed 5 bases from V and 9 bases from J; junction bases left unmatched: 10. CDR3 residues: CAWSGRGQGTSPLHF. The CDR3 DNA reads TGTGCCTGGTCCGGCCGGGGACAGGGGACTTCACCCCTCCACTTT.

This chain connects TRBV13 to TRBJ2-1; D not resolved. CDR3 size: 12 residues. Trimming removed 3 bases from V and 6 bases from J, with 6 bases in between. CDR1 is PRHDT and CDR2 is FYEKMQ in the germline V gene (reference sequence). CDR3 residues: CASSLQSNEQFF. The CDR3 nucleotides are TGTGCCAGCAGCTTGCAGTCCAATGAGCAGTTCTTC.

The gene calls are TRBV6-5 and TRBJ2-3, with D maybe TRBD2 (6 bases). V was trimmed by 5 bases and J by 4 bases, leaving 13 bases between them. This CDR3 spans 14 amino acids. CDR1 and CDR2 from the germline V gene are MNHEY and SVGAGI. The CDR3 DNA reads as TGTGCCAGCAGTCGGGACTGGGGCGCAGATACGCAGTATTTT. Protein: CASSRDWGADTQYF.

This sequence joins TRBV27 and TRBJ1-1, with TRBD1 matching over 7 bases. The germline V gene has CDR1 MNHEY and CDR2 SMNVEV (reference sequence). The CDR3 runs 17 residues. Germline trimming cut 6 bases from V and 7 bases from J; bases unmatched to any gene: 20. The CDR3 is CASRHFSGQELSHEAFF. In nucleotides, the CDR3 is TGTGCCAGCAGGCATTTCTCAGGACAGGAACTCAGCCATGAAGCTTTCTTT.

CDR3: CAAGRQGNEKLFF. The CDR3 coding sequence is TGTGCCGCCGGGCGGCAGGGAAATGAAAAACTGTTTTTT. The rearrangement links TRBV7-9 to TRBJ1-4; D is possibly TRBD1 (5 bases). The germline V gene encodes CDR1 SEHNR and CDR2 FQNEAQ (reference sequence). This CDR3 region has 13 residues. The V gene lost 11 bases and the J gene lost 5 bases, with 15 bases spanning the gap.

The genes are TRBV5-8 and TRBJ1-1; D call uncertain. The V gene's germline CDR1 is SGHTS and CDR2 YDEGEE. The CDR3 is made up of 13 amino acids. V dropped 6 bases and J dropped 2 bases, with 11 bases sitting between them. CDR3 DNA: TGTGCCAGCATCCCGCGGGTTAACACTGAAGCTTTCTTT. Amino acid sequence: CASIPRVNTEAFF.

The chain employs TRBV19 and TRBJ1-5; tentative D call: TRBD1 (5 bases). The CDR3 consists of 16 residues. Germline CDR1 LNHDA, CDR2 SQIVND (reference sequence). Trimming shortened V by 7 bases and J by 1 base, and 17 bases separated the two germline ends. The chain's CDR3 is CASTQGKGISNQPQHF. The DNA of the CDR3 is TGTGCCAGTACCCAGGGTAAAGGGATCAGCAATCAGCCCCAGCATTTT.

In DNA, the CDR3 is TGTGCCACCAGTGATTCGACTCGCGGCAACAATGAGCAGTTCTTC. It yields the protein CATSDSTRGNNEQFF. The rearrangement links TRBV24-1 to TRBJ2-1; D is undetermined. CDR1 and CDR2 (germline): KGHDR, SFDVKD. The CDR3 is 15 residues long. The V end lost 2 bases, the J end lost 5 bases, and 12 bases lay between the germline ends.

This clone was observed once. The sample has other DNA sequences that encode this CDR3 too. V gene TRBV7-9 combines with J gene TRBJ1-1; D uncertain. V lost 0 bases and J lost 6, with 2 bases in between. Germline-derived CDR1 and CDR2 are SEHNR and FQNEAQ (reference sequence). CDR3 size: 11 residues. CDR3 loop: CASSLAPEAFF. CDR3 in DNA: TGTGCCAGCAGCTTAGCGCCTGAAGCTTTCTTT. Complete variable domain (other parts from reference TRBV7-9 and TRBJ1-1): DTGVSQNPRHKITKRGQNVTFRCDPISEHNRLYWYRQTLGQGPEFLTYFQNEAQLEKSRLLSDRFSAERPKGSFSTLEIQRTEQGDSAMYLCASSLAPEAFFGQGTRLTVV.